The 14 T cell receptor beta chains below were found in one sample sequenced in a study of cytomegalovirus exposure and HLA in healthy donors. The PCR made use of 60 Vbeta and 13 Jbeta primers. Clones were read by immunoSEQ multiplex PCR, and TCRdb kept only the in-frame ones, dropping some. Of some 150,000 clones listed, about 85% are singletons. The sample comprised PBMCs. The origin of the receptors is a woman between 45 and 60 years old in good health and CMV-seropositive.

In this sample, this clone turned up once. The chain carries TRBV29-1 and TRBJ1-2; 10 bases line up with TRBD1. J was trimmed by 7 bases and V by 3 bases; bases with no gene match: 8. The CDR3 covers 14 residues. Germline V gives CDR1 SQVTM, CDR2 ANQGSEA. The CDR3: CSVERGQGNGGYTF. The CDR3 DNA reads TGCAGCGTTGAGAGGGGACAGGGGAATGGTGGCTACACCTTC.

This rearrangement joins TRBV9 to TRBJ2-1; D gene ambiguous. Germline assignment: CDR1 SGDLS and CDR2 YYNGEE. The CDR3 is 13 residues long. V was trimmed by 0 bases and J by 9 bases, leaving 10 bases between them. The CDR3 here is CASSVGHSPEQFF. The CDR3 DNA reads TGTGCCAGCAGCGTAGGACACTCTCCTGAGCAGTTCTTC.

J is TRBJ2-7 and V is TRBV30, with 13 bases fitting TRBD2. Germline V gives CDR1 GTSNPN, CDR2 SVGIG (reference sequence). CDR3 length: 14 amino acids. The trim removed 1 base at V and 7 bases at J, leaving 4 bases unmatched. The CDR3 spells CAWSAKGLAGEQYF. In DNA form, the CDR3 reads TGTGCCTGGAGTGCGAAGGGACTAGCGGGGGAGCAGTACTTC.

This chain links TRBV5-1 with TRBJ2-5, with 7 bases matching TRBD1. The J call may be mistaken, given a closer DNA end match to TRBJ2-7. Per the germline V gene, CDR1 is SGHRS and CDR2 is YFSETQ. The CDR3 loop spans 14 amino acids. CDR3 in amino acids: CASRSQGEPYEQYF. For the CDR3, the DNA is TGCGCCAGCAGATCGCAGGGGGAACCCTACGAGCAGTACTTC.

The CDR3 protein is CASSQGGALYEQYF. The CDR3 region has the DNA TGTGCCAGCAGCCAAGGGGGGGCCCTCTACGAGCAGTACTTC. This sequence joins TRBV7-2 and TRBJ2-7; D perhaps matches TRBD2 (7 bases). Trimming took 5 bases from V and 3 from J, leaving 14 bases between them. The germline V gene encodes CDR1 SGHTA and CDR2 FQGNSA. This CDR3 has 14 residues.

The chain couples TRBV10-3 to TRBJ1-6; 8 nucleotides align to TRBD1. Per germline, CDR1 ENHRY and CDR2 SYGVKD. V was pared by 5 bases and J by 7 bases, with 7 bases of the junction left unmatched. The CDR3 covers 15 residues. CDR3 sequence: CAISLSGQENSPLHF. CDR3 coding DNA: TGTGCCATCAGTTTATCGGGACAGGAAAATTCACCCCTCCACTTT.

V gene TRBV28 combines with J gene TRBJ2-1; D is possibly TRBD1 (6 bases). Trimming left V 10 bases short and J 0 bases short, with 13 bases between. The germline gives CDR1 MDHEN, CDR2 SYDVKM. This CDR3 has 14 residues. The CDR3 DNA follows: TGTGCCAACTCCGACAGGCTCTCCTACAATGAGCAGTTCTTC. Translated, it gives CANSDRLSYNEQFF.

The chain carries TRBV27 and TRBJ2-5; 12 bases fit TRBD2. Germline V gene sequence: CDR1 MNHEY, CDR2 SMNVEV (reference sequence). The junction had 9 bases not matched to a gene; V was cut back by 6 bases and J by 13 bases. The length of the CDR3 is 13 residues. The CDR3 reads CASRLTSGGARYF. The CDR3, as DNA: TGTGCCAGCAGGCTGACTAGCGGGGGAGCTCGGTACTTC.

This CDR3 reads CASAARGAWQTQYF. CDR3 DNA sequence: TGTGCCAGTGCCGCCAGGGGGGCTTGGCAGACCCAGTACTTC. This chain uses TRBV19 with TRBJ2-5; D possibly corresponds to TRBD1 (7 bases). The CDR3 totals 14 residues. Trimming removed 8 bases from V and 6 bases from J, with 19 bases in between. CDR1 LNHDA and CDR2 SQIVND come from the germline V gene (reference sequence).

The chain has TRBV7-2 and TRBJ2-7; unclear D gene. The CDR3 loop spans 11 amino acids. The V and J ends lost 2 bases and 6 bases respectively, with 5 bases between them. Germline V gene sequence: CDR1 SGHTA, CDR2 FQGNSA. DNA for the CDR3: TGTGCCAGCAGCTTAATCCGCGAGCAGTACTTC. Its translation is CASSLIREQYF.

This clone occurred a few times. The chain links TRBV5-1 to TRBJ1-1; D may be TRBD1 (6 bases). Trimming removed 1 base from V and 5 bases from J, with 9 bases in between. The CDR3 sequence is 13 residues long. Germline V gene sequence: CDR1 SGHRS, CDR2 YFSETQ. The DNA of the CDR3 is TGCGCCAGCAGCTTGACTCAGGGGACTGAAGCTTTCTTT. Amino acids: CASSLTQGTEAFF.

The chain links TRBV5-1 to TRBJ2-1; 12 positions match TRBD1. The germline CDR1 and CDR2 sequences are SGHRS and YFSETQ. Trimming removed 4 bases from V and 6 bases from J; junction bases left unmatched: 5. The CDR3 is 15 amino acids. CDR3: CASSLGTGGFNEQFF. The CDR3 nucleotides are TGCGCCAGCAGCCTCGGGACAGGGGGCTTCAATGAGCAGTTCTTC.

The chain employs TRBV6-5 and TRBJ1-2; 9 nucleotides agree with TRBD1. The J segment lost 5 bases and the V segment lost 5 bases, leaving 3 bases of the junction unmatched. Germline lookup yields CDR1 MNHEY and CDR2 SVGAGI. The length of the CDR3 is 13 residues. Here the CDR3 DNA reads TGTGCCAGCAGTACCGGGACAGGGTATGGCTACACCTTC. Its protein product is CASSTGTGYGYTF.

This clone was observed once. The chain couples TRBV4-2 to TRBJ2-6; 8 bases agree with TRBD1. CDR3 length: 19 amino acids. The V and J ends lost 4 bases and 1 base, in that order; junction bases with no gene match: 12. Germline V gene lookup returns CDR1 LGHNA and CDR2 YNFKEQ. The CDR3 loop reads CASSLEIGQGPSGANVLTF. CDR3 bases: TGTGCCAGCAGCCTAGAGATCGGACAGGGCCCTTCTGGGGCCAACGTCCTGACTTTC.